The present T cell receptor (beta chain) was sequenced within a study of cytomegalovirus exposure and HLA in healthy donors. The overall study: It was reported in a later analysis that the same platform had been used for the 120 validation repertoires as for the approximately 730 first-cohort repertoires. Study results and limitations: The classifier, whose performance was assessed in both the original and validation cohorts, reportedly diagnosed cytomegalovirus status with high specificity and sensitivity.

Only in-frame clones appear in the TCRdb table, and some are missing; sequencing was by immunoSEQ multiplex PCR. Of 130,000 to 150,000 clones listed, 89% are singletons. The germline V gene has CDR1 SGHTA and CDR2 FQGNSA. The CDR3 length is 15 residues. V lost 1 base, J lost 2 bases, and 4 bases stayed unmatched. Concerning this clone: Antigen unknown.

This receptor was identified in a woman between 18 and 29 years old in good health and CMV-seropositive. Input material: PBMCs. This sequence joins TRBV7-2 and TRBJ2-7; the match to TRBD2 covers 8 bases. CDR3 bases: TGTGCCAGCAGCTTAGGGCGGGGGGCCCCCTACGAGCAGTACTTC. Its protein is CASSLGRGAPYEQYF.